This entry lists 26 T cell receptor beta chains sequenced from one sample in a study of shared clonotypes between healthy human individuals. Data came from immunoSEQ multiplex PCR; TCRdb stores just in-frame clones and leaves some out. In the table there are about 700,000 clones, around 72% of which are singletons. Sequenced input: memory CD4+ T cells sorted from blood. The subset here: CD45RA-negative fraction. The receptors stem from a woman aged 25 to 39 in good health.

This clone was seen ten or more times. The J gene is TRBJ1-1, the V gene TRBV6-4; 8 bases match TRBD1. V lost 6 bases and J lost 3; bases outside the gene matches: 3. The CDR3 length is 13 residues. Germline V CDR1 and CDR2: MRHNA, SNTAGT. The CDR3 nucleotides read TGTGCCAGCAGCCCGGACAGGGACACTGAAGCTTTCTTT. This translates into CASSPDRDTEAFF.

The chain joins TRBV28 to TRBJ1-2; 7 positions agree with TRBD1. Germline V lookup: CDR1 MDHEN, CDR2 SYDVKM. Trimming at V came to 6 bases and at J to 3 bases, leaving 13 bases not matched to a gene. This CDR3 region has 16 residues. CDR3 nucleotide sequence: TGTGCCAGCAGACTTGACGAGGGGGCGCAGGACTATGGCTACACCTTC. Its translation is CASRLDEGAQDYGYTF.

The J gene is TRBJ2-7, the V gene TRBV20-1, with no clear D. In germline, CDR1 is DFQATT, CDR2 SNEGSKA (reference sequence). The CDR3 length is 11 residues. The V end lost 6 bases, the J end lost 2 bases, and 8 bases lay between the germline ends. The CDR3 protein is CSALQAYEQYF. CDR3 sequence (DNA): TGCAGTGCGCTGCAAGCCTACGAGCAGTACTTC.

This rearrangement joins TRBV29-1 to TRBJ2-7, with 9 nucleotides matching TRBD2. The CDR3 spans 16 residues. CDR1 SQVTM and CDR2 ANQGSEA come from the germline V gene. V lost 5 bases, J lost 4 bases, and 15 bases stayed unmatched. CDR3 bases: TGCAGCGTTTCCGGAGGGCTAGCGGGAATCTATTACGAGCAGTACTTC. Its protein product is CSVSGGLAGIYYEQYF.

The chain joins TRBV10-3 to TRBJ1-1, with 7 positions matching TRBD1. CDR1 is ENHRY and CDR2 is SYGVKD in the germline V gene. The CDR3 totals 13 residues. The ends lost 9 bases at V and 1 base at J; junction bases unmatched: 5. Here the CDR3 reads CAISQGTNTEAFF. CDR3 DNA: TGTGCCATTTCACAGGGGACGAACACTGAAGCTTTCTTT.

The chain couples TRBV5-5 to TRBJ1-1; D is ambiguous. Trimming stripped 0 bases from V and 2 bases from J, with 8 bases between. Germline assignment: CDR1 SGHKS and CDR2 YYEKEE (reference sequence). CDR3 length: 14 residues. The DNA for the CDR3 is TGTGCCAGCAGCTTGGTTGGGAGAAACACTGAAGCTTTCTTT. Translation: CASSLVGRNTEAFF.

The CDR3 DNA reads TGCGCCAGCAGCCGCGTGTGGCCCGCAGGGGAGTCGGGCTACACCTTC. This codes for CASSRVWPAGESGYTF. The rearrangement uses TRBV5-1 and TRBJ1-2; weak D call: TRBD1 (6 bases). Germline V lookup: CDR1 SGHRS, CDR2 YFSETQ. With 4 bases removed from V and 8 bases from J, the gap between germline ends came to 24 bases. This CDR3 comprises 16 residues.

This clone was detected a few times. The CDR3 DNA sequence: TGTGCCAGTAGTATAGGGGGGAGCAGCAATCAGCCCCAGCATTTT. Amino acid sequence: CASSIGGSSNQPQHF. The chain links TRBV19 to TRBJ1-5; D is perhaps TRBD1 (5 bases). V was shortened by 1 base and J by 1 base, with 8 bases between the two germline ends. CDR3 length: 15 residues. CDR1 is LNHDA, CDR2 SQIVND, per germline (reference sequence). Full variable domain (outside the CDR3, taken from reference TRBV19 and TRBJ1-5): DGGITQSPKYLFRKEGQNVTLSCEQNLNHDAMYWYRQDPGQGLRLIYYSQIVNDFQKGDIAEGYSVSREKKESFPLTVTSAQKNPTAFYLCASSIGGSSNQPQHFGDGTRLSIL.

This chain connects TRBV9 to TRBJ2-7; 8 bases map to TRBD1. Germline trimming cut 3 bases from V and 6 bases from J; bases unmatched to any gene: 8. Germline values: CDR1 SGDLS, CDR2 YYNGEE. The CDR3 is 14 amino acids. CDR3 sequence reads: CASSARTGYSEQYF. The CDR3 coding sequence is TGTGCCAGCAGCGCAAGGACAGGGTACAGCGAGCAGTACTTC. Together with reference TRBV9 and TRBJ2-7, the CDR3 gives the full variable domain: DSGVTQTPKHLITATGQRVTLRCSPRSGDLSVYWYQQSLDQGLQFLIQYYNGEERAKGNILERFSAQQFPDLHSELNLSSLELGDSALYFCASSARTGYSEQYFGPGTRLTVT.

In regard to this clone: The same CDR3 can be traced to other DNA sequences in this sample. The genes are TRBV14 and TRBJ2-1; the D is unclear. V lost 0 bases to trimming and J lost 3 bases, with 3 bases between them. The CDR3 consists of 13 residues. Germline V gene sequence: CDR1 SGHDN, CDR2 FVKESK. CDR3 in amino acids: CASSQDLYNEQFF. CDR3 nucleotides: TGTGCCAGCAGCCAAGATCTCTACAATGAGCAGTTCTTC.

The J gene is TRBJ2-5, the V gene TRBV7-2, with D perhaps TRBD2 (6 bases). There are 14 residues in the CDR3. V lost 8 bases to trimming and J lost 4 bases, with 17 bases between them. Per germline, CDR1 SGHTA and CDR2 FQGNSA. DNA for the CDR3: TGTGCCAGCGGAACCCCGGGAGTTGGAGAGACCCAGTACTTC. Its translation is CASGTPGVGETQYF.

The chain combines TRBV7-9 with TRBJ2-3; tentatively, D is TRBD2 (5 bases). The CDR3 has 14 residues. Germline V gives CDR1 SEHNR, CDR2 FQNEAQ (reference sequence). Trimming shortened V by 0 bases and J by 4 bases, and 8 bases separated the two germline ends. The CDR3 is CASSLAGDADTQYF. In DNA form, the CDR3 reads TGTGCCAGCAGCTTAGCGGGAGACGCAGATACGCAGTATTTT.

A few counts support this clone. The chain couples TRBV7-8 to TRBJ2-2, with 9 bases that match TRBD1. CDR1 and CDR2 from the germline V gene are SGHVS and FQNEAQ. This CDR3 has 17 residues. Losses at the gene ends were 2 bases for V and 4 bases for J; bases not matched to a gene: 8. CDR3: CASSLLGDRAVTGELFF. The CDR3 DNA follows: TGTGCCAGCAGCTTATTGGGGGACAGGGCGGTCACCGGGGAGCTGTTTTTT.

The V and J genes are TRBV5-1 and TRBJ2-5; 7 nucleotides match TRBD1. The ends lost 1 base at V and 7 bases at J; junction bases unmatched: 10. The length of the CDR3 is 15 residues. Germline CDR1 reads SGHRS; CDR2 reads YFSETQ. As DNA, the CDR3 is TGCGCCAGCAGCTTGCGACAGGGTGGGGATGGGACCCAGTACTTC. It encodes CASSLRQGGDGTQYF.

The chain couples TRBV2 to TRBJ1-4; 9 positions agree with TRBD1. Trimming cost V 6 bases and J 6 bases; bases outside gene matches: 8. Germline V CDR1 and CDR2: SNHLY, FYNNEI. The CDR3 is 15 amino acids. CDR3 sequence reads: CASRNRGRLDEKLFF. The CDR3, as DNA: TGTGCCAGCAGAAACAGGGGGCGCCTGGATGAAAAACTGTTTTTT. Looking up the rest from reference TRBV2 and TRBJ1-4 gives the full variable domain: EPEVTQTPSHQVTQMGQEVILRCVPISNHLYFYWYRQILGQKVEFLVSFYNNEISEKSEIFDDQFSVERPDGSNFTLKIRSTKLEDSAMYFCASRNRGRLDEKLFFGSGTQLSVL.

About this clone itself: The same CDR3 also results from other DNA sequences found in this sample. The chain recombines TRBV6-6 with TRBJ1-1; D gene unclear. This CDR3 has 13 amino acids. The V gene lost 2 bases and the J gene lost 2 bases, with 6 bases spanning the gap. CDR1 is MNHNY, CDR2 SVGAGI, per germline (reference sequence). The CDR3 coding sequence is TGTGCCAGCAGTTACAGTCGCAACACTGAAGCTTTCTTT. It codes for CASSYSRNTEAFF.

The chain carries TRBV28 and TRBJ1-2; D not certain. V dropped 10 bases and J dropped 0 bases, with 12 bases sitting between them. The CDR3 consists of 13 residues. Germline V gene sequence: CDR1 MDHEN, CDR2 SYDVKM. CDR3 in amino acids: CATAAFPNYGYTF. As DNA, the CDR3 is TGTGCCACTGCCGCGTTCCCTAACTATGGCTACACCTTC.

The rearrangement uses TRBV18 and TRBJ1-4; the D is unclear. This CDR3 has 18 amino acids. Germline values: CDR1 KGHSH, CDR2 LQKENI. Trimming took 3 bases from V and 7 from J, leaving 24 bases between them. The CDR3 sequence: CASSPVYGKSRGGEKLFF. CDR3 DNA: TGTGCCAGCTCACCGGTGTATGGGAAGTCCAGAGGAGGTGAAAAACTGTTTTTT. The full variable domain, completed using reference TRBV18 and TRBJ1-4, is NAGVMQNPRHLVRRRGQEARLRCSPMKGHSHVYWYRQLPEEGLKFMVYLQKENIIDESGMPKERFSAEFPKEGPSILRIQQVVRGDSAAYFCASSPVYGKSRGGEKLFFGSGTQLSVL.

The chain has TRBV19 and TRBJ2-1, with 7 nucleotides matching TRBD1. There are 13 residues in the CDR3. V gave up 11 bases and J gave up 2 bases; unmatched junction bases: 6. Per germline, CDR1 LNHDA and CDR2 SQIVND (reference sequence). In nucleotides, the CDR3 is TGTGCCGTTAGAGGGGGCCCCTACAATGAGCAGTTCTTC. As protein: CAVRGGPYNEQFF.

In its sample, this clone was seen once. The gene calls are TRBV10-3 and TRBJ2-1, with 13 bases aligning to TRBD2. Germline V CDR1 and CDR2: ENHRY, SYGVKD. The CDR3 consists of 14 residues. Trimming removed 6 bases from V and 9 bases from J; junction bases left unmatched: 5. The CDR3 region is CAISGTSGDLEQFF. The CDR3 bases are TGTGCCATCAGCGGGACTAGCGGGGACCTTGAGCAGTTCTTC.

The rearrangement uses TRBV7-9 and TRBJ2-7, with 8 bases aligning to TRBD2. Germline V gives CDR1 SEHNR, CDR2 FQNEAQ (reference sequence). V was pared by 1 base and J by 4 bases, with 9 bases of the junction left unmatched. This CDR3 spans 16 amino acids. The CDR3 nucleotides read TGTGCCAGCAGCTTAGACCCCGGGACTAGTAGTTACGAGCAGTACTTC. It codes for CASSLDPGTSSYEQYF. The whole variable domain, filled in from reference TRBV7-9 and TRBJ2-7, reads DTGVSQNPRHKITKRGQNVTFRCDPISEHNRLYWYRQTLGQGPEFLTYFQNEAQLEKSRLLSDRFSAERPKGSFSTLEIQRTEQGDSAMYLCASSLDPGTSSYEQYFGPGTRLTVT.

The CDR3 reads CASSPTGGLSEAFF. The CDR3 DNA reads as TGTGCCAGCAGCCCGACAGGGGGCCTCTCTGAAGCTTTCTTT. This chain links TRBV11-1 with TRBJ1-1; 10 bases are a match to TRBD1. The J segment lost 6 bases and the V segment lost 5 bases, leaving 6 bases of the junction unmatched. Germline CDR1 and CDR2: SGHAT and FQDESV (reference sequence). This CDR3 has 14 amino acids.

The sample holds one count of this clone. This rearrangement joins TRBV10-2 to TRBJ2-7; 9 positions match TRBD2. The germline V gene has CDR1 WSHSY and CDR2 SAAADI. The CDR3 loop spans 13 amino acids. Trimming cost V 6 bases and J 3 bases; bases outside gene matches: 3. Here the CDR3 DNA reads TGCGCCAGCAGGACTAGCGGATTCTACGAGCAGTACTTC. Encoded protein: CASRTSGFYEQYF.

The rearrangement joins TRBV6-5 to TRBJ1-4; TRBD1 matches 7 bases. The germline CDR1 and CDR2 sequences are MNHEY and SVGAGI. V lost 6 bases to trimming and J lost 7 bases; unmatched junction nucleotides: 8. The CDR3 spans 14 residues. The CDR3 sequence: CASSRQGGAEKLFF. The CDR3 bases are TGTGCCAGCAGCCGACAGGGTGGGGCTGAAAAACTGTTTTTT.

The gene calls are TRBV5-5 and TRBJ2-1, with TRBD2 identical over 10 bases. The J segment lost 8 bases and the V segment lost 5 bases, leaving 13 bases of the junction unmatched. The CDR3 extends over 16 amino acids. In germline, CDR1 is SGHKS, CDR2 YYEKEE (reference sequence). CDR3 sequence: CASRPLAGGLQYEQFF. The CDR3 nucleotides read TGTGCCAGCAGACCTTTAGCGGGAGGACTCCAGTATGAGCAGTTCTTC.

The gene calls are TRBV28 and TRBJ2-1, with TRBD2 matching over 8 bases. Germline V gives CDR1 MDHEN, CDR2 SYDVKM. The CDR3 contains 16 residues. The junction had 5 bases not matched to a gene; V was cut back by 2 bases and J by 2 bases. The CDR3 DNA follows: TGTGCCAGCAGTTTAGCGGGAGGTACCCCCTACAATGAGCAGTTCTTC. Its protein is CASSLAGGTPYNEQFF.